A single sample is the source of the 24 T cell receptor beta chains below, sequenced in a study of T-cell reconstitution after alpha-beta-depleted transplantation in children (dated by TCRdb to about 2016). Receptor libraries were prepared by PCR. The sequencer listed for this sample is Illumina HiSeq 2500. To normalize quantification of the TCRbeta repertoire, the TCR libraries were built with molecular barcoding that relied on unique molecular identifiers. Clones were called with MiXCR by TCRdb after fastp trimmed the public reads at Q25, and only in-frame beta chains were retained. Each record represents a unique CDR3 protein, reported with the most common genes and DNA among its rows. The sample data list roughly 790,000 distinct CDR3 sequences, and 15% to 20% of these were observed just once. The top ten clones comprise roughly 5% of the sample. The treatment or condition label corresponds to: allogeneic hematopoietic cell transplantation with graft depleted of TCRalphabeta T cells and CD19 B cells.

The sample consisted of PBMCs, mostly from graft donor cells, taken 360 days after TCRalphabeta/CD19-depleted stem cell transplant. The receptor source for this set is a male patient younger than 18 who had a stem cell transplant for acute lymphoblastic leukemia, so the T cells may come from the graft donor.

The sample holds many counts of this clonotype. The chain joins TRBV5-1 to TRBJ2-1; D gene unclear. CDR3 length equals 21 residues. V was clipped by 1 base and J by 0 bases, with 26 bases between them. CDR1 and CDR2 (germline): SGHRS, YFSETQ. CDR3 sequence (DNA): TGCGCCAGCAGCTTGAGACCCCGGACGAATCAACTCAGCCGCTCCTACAATGAGCAGTTCTTC. Amino acids: CASSLRPRTNQLSRSYNEQFF.

This clonotype was counted a few times. The chain combines TRBV27 with TRBJ2-1; 7 bases are a match to TRBD1. The CDR3 sequence is 12 residues long. CDR1 and CDR2 from the germline V gene are MNHEY and SMNVEV (reference sequence). V was clipped by 3 bases and J by 15 bases; unmatched bases: 8. CDR3 protein: CASSFGVGQLFF. The CDR3 nucleotides are TGTGCCAGCAGTTTTGGTGTGGGACAGTTGTTCTTC.

This clonotype has more than one count but fewer than ten. The rearrangement uses TRBV15 and TRBJ2-2, with 7 bases that match TRBD2. Trimming took 0 bases from V and 5 from J; bases not matched to a gene: 3. This CDR3 contains 15 residues. Per germline, CDR1 LNHNV and CDR2 YYDKDF (reference sequence). CDR3 loop: CATSRELAPTGELFF. The CDR3 nucleotides are TGTGCCACCAGCAGAGAACTAGCGCCGACCGGGGAGCTGTTTTTT.

This clonotype was counted a few times. The chain recombines TRBV4-1 with TRBJ2-3; D perhaps matches TRBD2 (6 bases). The CDR3 spans 13 residues. Germline V gives CDR1 MGHRA, CDR2 YSYEKL. V was cut by 8 bases and J by 5 bases, with 14 bases left in between. CDR3: CASSGSGVDTQYF. The CDR3 DNA reads as TGCGCCAGCTCAGGTTCGGGGGTAGATACGCAGTATTTT.

This clonotype was seen more than once but under ten times. The rearrangement links TRBV29-1 to TRBJ2-7; unclear D gene. In germline, CDR1 is SQVTM, CDR2 ANQGSEA. Trimming took off 2 bases at V and 4 bases at J, with 6 bases between the two ends. The CDR3 covers 11 residues. The CDR3 here is CSVEHYYEQYF. The CDR3 bases are TGCAGCGTTGAACACTATTACGAGCAGTACTTC.

As to this clonotype: Mismatch with germline at one junction end may stem from a read error. CDR3 protein: CASSPRGGHGPYGQYF. The CDR3 region has the DNA TGTGCCAGCAGCCCGCGGGGGGGCCACGGACCCTACGGGCAGTACTTC. J is TRBJ2-7 and V is TRBV11-2, with 9 bases matching TRBD2. There are 16 residues in the CDR3. Germline V gives CDR1 SGHAT, CDR2 FQNNGV.

This clonotype was picked up a small number of times. The rearrangement links TRBV5-1 to TRBJ2-2; TRBD2 matches 7 bases. Per germline, CDR1 SGHRS and CDR2 YFSETQ. CDR3 length: 21 amino acids. V lost 2 bases to trimming and J lost 7 bases; unmatched junction nucleotides: 26. The CDR3 DNA follows: TGCGCCAGCAGCTTCCAGGGCCCCTACAACCCTAGCGGAGGTGGGGTCGGGGAGCTGTTTTTT. It encodes CASSFQGPYNPSGGGVGELFF.

This clonotype was observed at least ten times. The chain carries TRBV5-5 and TRBJ1-2, with 7 bases matching TRBD1. This CDR3 is 13 amino acids long. V was pared by 5 bases and J by 2 bases, with 3 bases of the junction left unmatched. CDR1 is SGHKS and CDR2 is YYEKEE in the germline V gene (reference sequence). The chain's CDR3 is CASRGTANYGYTF. The CDR3 coding sequence is TGTGCCAGCAGGGGGACAGCGAACTATGGCTACACCTTC.

A note on this clonotype: One end of the junction varies from germline; a read error may be responsible. The chain has TRBV5-6 and TRBJ2-1; D may be TRBD2 (5 bases). This CDR3 comprises 17 residues. Germline CDR1 reads SGHDT; CDR2 reads YYEEEE. In DNA, the CDR3 is TGTGCCAGCAGCTTGATTATAGTTGCTAGCTCCCACAATGAGCAGTTCTTC. Encoded protein: CASSLIIVASSHNEQFF.

This clonotype has only a few counts. The V call is TRBV4-1, the J call TRBJ1-4; D is undetermined. The V end lost 0 bases, the J end lost 2 bases, and 13 bases lay between the germline ends. Germline lookup yields CDR1 MGHRA and CDR2 YSYEKL. The CDR3 sequence is 17 residues long. CDR3 sequence (DNA): TGCGCCAGCAGCCAAGATGAGGCGGTGGGGACTAATGAAAAACTGTTTTTT. Translation gives CASSQDEAVGTNEKLFF.

This chain joins TRBV3-1 and TRBJ2-5; D might be TRBD1 or TRBD2, each matching 5 bases. The CDR3 has 14 amino acids. Germline V lookup: CDR1 LGHDT, CDR2 YNNKEL (reference sequence). With 4 bases removed from V and 3 bases from J, the gap between germline ends came to 12 bases. CDR3 loop: CASSPGPYKETQYF. The CDR3 region has the DNA TGTGCCAGCAGCCCGGGACCGTATAAAGAGACCCAGTACTTC.

This rearrangement joins TRBV4-1 to TRBJ1-4; 8 bases are shared with TRBD1. The CDR3 consists of 17 residues. The ends lost 1 base at V and 5 bases at J; junction bases unmatched: 9. Germline CDR1 reads MGHRA; CDR2 reads YSYEKL. CDR3 loop: CASSQALSRGRNEKLFF. Here the CDR3 DNA reads TGCGCCAGCAGCCAAGCTCTGTCCAGGGGGCGAAATGAAAAACTGTTTTTT.

This clonotype was observed a handful of times. V and J are TRBV20-1 and TRBJ2-4; 14 bases fit TRBD2. The CDR3 is 15 amino acids. Trimming cost V 6 bases and J 8 bases; bases outside gene matches: 9. Per germline, CDR1 DFQATT and CDR2 SNEGSKA (reference sequence). The CDR3 region is CSARTGTSGRDIQYF. CDR3 coding DNA: TGCAGTGCAAGGACCGGGACTAGCGGGAGAGACATTCAGTACTTC.

This chain connects TRBV6-5 to TRBJ2-3; maybe TRBD1 (6 bases). CDR1 MNHEY and CDR2 SVGAGI come from the germline V gene. V dropped 0 bases and J dropped 8 bases, with 27 bases sitting between them. The CDR3 extends over 19 amino acids. The CDR3 DNA follows: TGTGCCAGCAGTTACTCGAGTATGGGAACAGGGTTGAGGGCGGCTACGCAGTATTTT. Translation: CASSYSSMGTGLRAATQYF.

In its sample, this clonotype was seen a few times. This chain joins TRBV2 and TRBJ2-7; D not certain. The CDR3 covers 16 residues. Germline loops: CDR1 SNHLY, CDR2 FYNNEI. The ends were cut back, 3 bases at V and 4 bases at J, with 19 bases in the middle. The CDR3 region is CASSERLVRPGYEQYF. DNA of the CDR3: TGTGCCAGCAGTGAGAGGTTAGTCCGCCCTGGATACGAGCAGTACTTC.

This clonotype has only a few counts. The V gene is TRBV20-1, the J gene TRBJ2-4; D is tentatively TRBD1 or TRBD2 (6 bases each). CDR1 is DFQATT and CDR2 is SNEGSKA in the germline V gene (reference sequence). CDR3 length: 16 amino acids. Trimming took off 1 base at V and 2 bases at J, with 15 bases between the two ends. The CDR3 DNA reads as TGCAGTGCTAGAGCCGAGGGGGGCGTATCCAAAAACATTCAGTACTTC. Amino acids: CSARAEGGVSKNIQYF.

This clonotype has ten or more counts. The chain carries TRBV29-1 and TRBJ1-3; D unclear. Trimming left V 7 bases short and J 2 bases short, with 12 bases between. This CDR3 spans 13 amino acids. Germline values: CDR1 SQVTM, CDR2 ANQGSEA. Here the CDR3 DNA reads TGCAGCGCCGACCAAGGGCCTGGAAACACCATATATTTT. It translates to CSADQGPGNTIYF.

V usage is TRBV29-1 and J usage is TRBJ2-2; 8 nucleotides agree with TRBD2. CDR3 length equals 13 residues. Germline V gives CDR1 SQVTM, CDR2 ANQGSEA. With V trimmed by 4 bases and J by 11 bases, 9 bases remained unmatched. CDR3 nucleotide sequence: TGCAGCGTTGTGGGGACTAGTTACGGAGAGCTGTTTTTT. It codes for CSVVGTSYGELFF.

The sample holds a few counts of this clonotype. CDR3 in amino acids: CASSSALAAPPNEQFF. CDR3 bases: TGTGCCAGCAGTTCCGCTCTAGCGGCCCCTCCCAATGAGCAGTTCTTC. The chain uses TRBV27 and TRBJ2-1, with 7 bases identical to TRBD2. Germline CDR1 and CDR2: MNHEY and SMNVEV (reference sequence). The CDR3 has 16 residues. The junction had 12 bases not matched to a gene; V was cut back by 4 bases and J by 6 bases.

This clonotype has just a few counts. The chain joins TRBV4-1 to TRBJ1-1; D ambiguous. V was trimmed by 2 bases and J by 8 bases, leaving 12 bases between them. The germline V gene encodes CDR1 MGHRA and CDR2 YSYEKL. The CDR3 is 13 residues long. The DNA for the CDR3 is TGCGCCAGCAGCCAATGGCCCACAGAAGAAGCTTTCTTT. It codes for CASSQWPTEEAFF.

Only a few counts were recorded for this clonotype. The chain links TRBV12-3 or TRBV12-4 to TRBJ2-7, with 8 bases fitting TRBD2. The J segment lost 8 bases and the V segment lost 3 bases, leaving 6 bases of the junction unmatched. This CDR3 is built from 13 residues. The CDR3 loop is CASSFWREDQQYF. DNA for the CDR3: TGTGCCAGCAGTTTCTGGCGGGAGGATCAGCAGTACTTC.

V is TRBV29-1 and J is TRBJ2-5, with D perhaps given as TRBD1 or TRBD2 (5 bases each). Germline CDR1 reads SQVTM; CDR2 reads ANQGSEA. V lost 4 bases and J 1 base, leaving 13 bases between the germline ends. This CDR3 has 14 amino acids. CDR3 protein: CSVGRKGTQETQYF. The DNA of the CDR3 is TGCAGCGTTGGCCGCAAGGGGACCCAAGAGACCCAGTACTTC.

The CDR3 here is CASSLEAGVSYNEQFF. The CDR3 DNA reads TGTGCCAGCAGCTTGGAGGCCGGAGTCTCCTACAATGAGCAGTTCTTC. The V call is TRBV5-5, the J call TRBJ2-1; the D is unclear. CDR3 length equals 16 residues. The germline gives CDR1 SGHKS, CDR2 YYEKEE (reference sequence). V was pared by 0 bases and J by 0 bases, with 10 bases between.

CDR3 sequence: CATSRAGALDIQYF. The CDR3 DNA sequence: TGTGCCACCAGCAGAGCTGGCGCACTGGACATTCAGTACTTC. The J gene is TRBJ2-4, the V gene TRBV15; no clear D gene. There are 14 residues in the CDR3. Looked up from germline, CDR1 is LNHNV and CDR2 is YYDKDF (reference sequence). The V end was cut by 1 base, the J end by 8 bases, with 12 bases between.